This T cell receptor (beta chain) appears in the sequencing data of a study of control samples from healthy donors and cancer patients. Some clones are missing from TCRdb's copy, which holds only in-frame ones; the method was immunoSEQ multiplex PCR. The sample consists of over 75,000 clones, 91% of them appearing once. CDR3 length equals 12 residues. Germline V lookup: CDR1 SQVTM, CDR2 ANQGSEA. V shed 5 bases and J 2 bases; nucleotides not matched to a gene: 1. Sequenced input: blood. The source is a man under 40 in good health. The J gene is TRBJ2-5, the V gene TRBV29-1; the match to TRBD2 covers 8 bases. CDR3 sequence: CSVRGGQETQYF. In DNA form, the CDR3 reads TGCAGCGTTCGGGGGGGGCAAGAGACCCAGTACTTC.